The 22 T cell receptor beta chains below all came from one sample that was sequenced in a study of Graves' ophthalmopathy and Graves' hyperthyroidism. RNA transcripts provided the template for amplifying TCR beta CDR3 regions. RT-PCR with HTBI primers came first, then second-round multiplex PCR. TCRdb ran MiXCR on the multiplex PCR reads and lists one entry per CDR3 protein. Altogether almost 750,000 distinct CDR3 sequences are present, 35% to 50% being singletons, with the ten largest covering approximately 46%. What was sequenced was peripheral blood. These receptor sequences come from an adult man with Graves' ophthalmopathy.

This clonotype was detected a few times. CDR3 sequence reads: CASRIGGTGPEQYF. CDR3 DNA: TGTGCCAGCAGAATTGGCGGTACAGGGCCAGAGCAGTACTTC. This rearrangement joins TRBV12-3 or TRBV12-4 to TRBJ2-7; possible D gene TRBD1, 6 bases. CDR3 length equals 14 residues. The V end lost 6 bases, the J end lost 7 bases, and 19 bases lay between the germline ends.

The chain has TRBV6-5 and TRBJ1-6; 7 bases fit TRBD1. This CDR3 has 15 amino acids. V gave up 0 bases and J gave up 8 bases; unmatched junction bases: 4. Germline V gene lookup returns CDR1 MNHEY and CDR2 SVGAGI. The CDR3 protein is CASSYSPQGDSPLHF. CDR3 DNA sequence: TGTGCCAGCAGTTACTCGCCGCAGGGGGATTCACCCCTCCACTTT.

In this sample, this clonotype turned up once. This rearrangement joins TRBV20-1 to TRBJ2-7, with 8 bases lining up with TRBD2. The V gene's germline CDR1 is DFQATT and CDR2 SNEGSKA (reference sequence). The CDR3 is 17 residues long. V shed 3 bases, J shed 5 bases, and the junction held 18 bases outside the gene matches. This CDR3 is CSASSYGASGRTHEQYF. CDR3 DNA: TGCAGTGCTAGCTCTTATGGGGCTAGCGGGCGCACCCACGAGCAGTACTTC.

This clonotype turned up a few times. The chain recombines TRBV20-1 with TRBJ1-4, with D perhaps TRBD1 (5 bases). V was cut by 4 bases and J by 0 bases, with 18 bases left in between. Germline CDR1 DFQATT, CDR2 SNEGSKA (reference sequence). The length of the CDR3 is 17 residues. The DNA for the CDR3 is TGCAGTGCTACCGCGGGACGGGGATCCTCAACTAATGAAAAACTGTTTTTT. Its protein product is CSATAGRGSSTNEKLFF.

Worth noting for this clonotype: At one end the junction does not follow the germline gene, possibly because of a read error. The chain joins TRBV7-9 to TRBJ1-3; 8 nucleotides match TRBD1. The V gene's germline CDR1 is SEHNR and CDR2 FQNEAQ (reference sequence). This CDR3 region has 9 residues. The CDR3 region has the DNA TGTGCCAGCAGCCAAACAGGGGGATTC. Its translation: CASSQTGGF. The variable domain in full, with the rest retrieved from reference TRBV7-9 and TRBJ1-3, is DTGVSQNPRHKITKRGQNVTFRCDPISEHNRLYWYRQTLGQGPEFLTYFQNEAQLEKSRLLSDRFSAERPKGSFSTLEIQRTEQGDSAMYLCASSQTGGFGEGSWLTVV.

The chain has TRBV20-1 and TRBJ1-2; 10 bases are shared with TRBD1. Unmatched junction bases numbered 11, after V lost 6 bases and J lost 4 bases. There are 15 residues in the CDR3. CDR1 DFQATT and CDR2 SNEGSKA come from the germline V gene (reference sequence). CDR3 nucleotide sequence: TGCAGTGCACAAAAGGGGCGGGACAGGGGCTATGGCTACACCTTC. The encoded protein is CSAQKGRDRGYGYTF.

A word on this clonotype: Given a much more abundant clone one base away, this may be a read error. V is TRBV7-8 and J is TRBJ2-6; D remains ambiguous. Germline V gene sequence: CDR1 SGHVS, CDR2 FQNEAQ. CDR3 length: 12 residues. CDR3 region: CVSRRGANVLTF. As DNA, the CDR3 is TGTGTCAGCCGGCGGGGGGCCAACGTCCTGACTTTC.

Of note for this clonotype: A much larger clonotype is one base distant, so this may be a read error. DNA for the CDR3: TGTGCCAGCAGCCACAGAGGGGGCACTGAAGCTTTCTTT. Translating it yields CASSHRGGTEAFF. The chain carries TRBV7-2 and TRBJ1-1; TRBD1 is a possible D gene (6 bases). The CDR3 spans 13 residues. Trimming took 5 bases from V and 4 from J, leaving 11 bases between them. Looked up from germline, CDR1 is SGHTA and CDR2 is FQGNSA.

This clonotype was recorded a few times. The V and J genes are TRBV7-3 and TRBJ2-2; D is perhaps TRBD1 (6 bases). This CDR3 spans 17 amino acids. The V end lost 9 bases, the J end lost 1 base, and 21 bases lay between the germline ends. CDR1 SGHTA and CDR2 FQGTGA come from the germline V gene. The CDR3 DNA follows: TGTGCCAGTAGCCCTCGGACCGGGACAAAGAACACCGGGGAGCTGTTTTTT. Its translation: CASSPRTGTKNTGELFF.

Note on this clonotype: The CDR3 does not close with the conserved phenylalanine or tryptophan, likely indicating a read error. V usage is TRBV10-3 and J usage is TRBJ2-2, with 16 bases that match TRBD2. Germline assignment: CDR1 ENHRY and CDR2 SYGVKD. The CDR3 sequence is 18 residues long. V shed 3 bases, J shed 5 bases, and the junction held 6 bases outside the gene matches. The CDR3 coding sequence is TGTGCCATCAGTGAACCGGGACTAGCGGGAGGGAGAACCGGGGAGCTGTTTCTT. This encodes CAISEPGLAGGRTGELFL.

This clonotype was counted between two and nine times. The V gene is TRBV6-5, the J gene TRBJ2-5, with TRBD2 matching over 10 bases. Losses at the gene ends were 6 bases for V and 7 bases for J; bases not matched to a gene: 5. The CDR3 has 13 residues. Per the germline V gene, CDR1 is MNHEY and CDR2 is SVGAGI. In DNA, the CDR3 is TGTGCCAGCAGATTCTCTAGCGGGGGGACCCAGTACTTC. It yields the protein CASRFSSGGTQYF.

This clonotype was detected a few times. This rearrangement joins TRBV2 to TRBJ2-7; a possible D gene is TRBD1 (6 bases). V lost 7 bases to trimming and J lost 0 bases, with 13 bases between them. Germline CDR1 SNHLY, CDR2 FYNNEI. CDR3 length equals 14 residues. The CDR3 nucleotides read TGTGCCAGCAAATCCAGGGACATCTCCTACGAGCAGTACTTC. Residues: CASKSRDISYEQYF.

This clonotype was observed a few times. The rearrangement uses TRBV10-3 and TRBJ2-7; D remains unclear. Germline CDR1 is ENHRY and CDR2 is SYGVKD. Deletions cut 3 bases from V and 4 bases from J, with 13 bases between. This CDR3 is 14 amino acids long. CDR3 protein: CAISESDGPYEQYF. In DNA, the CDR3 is TGTGCCATCAGTGAATCGGACGGACCGTACGAGCAGTACTTC.

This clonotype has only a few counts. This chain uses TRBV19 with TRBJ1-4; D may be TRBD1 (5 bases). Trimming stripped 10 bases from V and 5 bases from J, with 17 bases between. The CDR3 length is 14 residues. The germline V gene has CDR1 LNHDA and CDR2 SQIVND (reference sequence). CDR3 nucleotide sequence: TGTGCCACCCCAGTGAGGGCAGGGAATGAAAAACTGTTTTTT. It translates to CATPVRAGNEKLFF.

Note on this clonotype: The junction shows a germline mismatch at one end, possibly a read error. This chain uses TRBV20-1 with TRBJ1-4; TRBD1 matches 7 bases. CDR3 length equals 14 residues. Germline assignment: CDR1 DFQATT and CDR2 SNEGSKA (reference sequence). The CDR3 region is CSAENQGGDEKLAF. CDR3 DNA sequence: TGCAGTGCGGAGAATCAGGGGGGTGATGAAAAACTGGCTTTT.

CDR3 nucleotide sequence: TGTGCCAGCAGCTTAGGGGCAACGGGACTAGCGGCTACCTACGAGCAGTACTTC. Translated, it gives CASSLGATGLAATYEQYF. The J gene is TRBJ2-7, the V gene TRBV5-5; TRBD2 aligns across 11 bases. Looked up from germline, CDR1 is SGHKS and CDR2 is YYEKEE (reference sequence). J gave up 2 bases and V 2 bases, and 12 bases lay outside the gene matches. The CDR3 length is 18 residues.

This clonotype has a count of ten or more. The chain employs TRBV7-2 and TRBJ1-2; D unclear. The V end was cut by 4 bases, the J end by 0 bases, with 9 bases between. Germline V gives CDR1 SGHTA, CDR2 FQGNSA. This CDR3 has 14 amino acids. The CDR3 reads CASSYYNTNYGYTF. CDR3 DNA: TGTGCCAGCAGCTACTACAACACTAACTATGGCTACACCTTC.

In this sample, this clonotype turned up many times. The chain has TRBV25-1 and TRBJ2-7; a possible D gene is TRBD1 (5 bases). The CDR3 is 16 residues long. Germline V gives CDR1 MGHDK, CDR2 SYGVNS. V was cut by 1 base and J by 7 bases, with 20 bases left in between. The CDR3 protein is CASSESWGSLPQEQYF. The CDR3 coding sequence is TGTGCCAGCAGTGAATCGTGGGGCTCTCTGCCTCAAGAGCAGTACTTC.

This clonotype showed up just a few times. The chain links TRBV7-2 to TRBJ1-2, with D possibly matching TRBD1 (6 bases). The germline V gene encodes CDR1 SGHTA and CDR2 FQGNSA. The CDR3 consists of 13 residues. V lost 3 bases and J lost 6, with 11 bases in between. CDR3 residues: CASSFDTGNGYTF. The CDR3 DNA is TGTGCCAGCAGCTTTGATACAGGGAATGGCTACACCTTC.

The CDR3 DNA sequence: TGTGCCTGGTCGGGACAGCTGAACACTGAAGCTTTCTTT. Its translation: CAWSGQLNTEAFF. The V and J genes are TRBV5-6 and TRBJ1-1, with 7 bases lining up with TRBD1. V dropped 10 bases and J dropped 0; count of bases not matched to a gene: 6. This CDR3 is built from 13 residues. Germline-derived CDR1 and CDR2 are SGHDT and YYEEEE.

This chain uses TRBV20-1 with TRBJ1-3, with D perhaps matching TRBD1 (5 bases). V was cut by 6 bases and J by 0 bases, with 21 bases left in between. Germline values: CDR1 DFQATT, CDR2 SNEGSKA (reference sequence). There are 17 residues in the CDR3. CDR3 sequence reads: CSASHISGRTSGNTIYF. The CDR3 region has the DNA TGCAGTGCCAGCCATATCTCGGGACGGACCTCTGGAAACACCATATATTTT.

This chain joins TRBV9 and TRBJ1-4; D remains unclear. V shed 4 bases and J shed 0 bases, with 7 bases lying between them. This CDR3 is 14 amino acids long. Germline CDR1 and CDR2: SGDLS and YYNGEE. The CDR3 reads CASSRGTTNEKLFF. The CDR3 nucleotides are TGTGCCAGCAGCCGGGGAACAACTAATGAAAAACTGTTTTTT.